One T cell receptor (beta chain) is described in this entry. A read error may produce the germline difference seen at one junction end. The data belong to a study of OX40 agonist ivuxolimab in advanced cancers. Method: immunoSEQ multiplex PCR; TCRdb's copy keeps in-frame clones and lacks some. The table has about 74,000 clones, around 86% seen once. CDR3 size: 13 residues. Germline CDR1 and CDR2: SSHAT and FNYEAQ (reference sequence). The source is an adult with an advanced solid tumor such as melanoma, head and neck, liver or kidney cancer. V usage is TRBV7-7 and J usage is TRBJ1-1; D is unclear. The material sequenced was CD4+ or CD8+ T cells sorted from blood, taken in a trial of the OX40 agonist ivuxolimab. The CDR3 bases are TGTGCTAGCAGCGTAGCACGGAACACTGAAGCTTTCTTT. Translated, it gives CASSVARNTEAFF.